A selection of T cell receptor beta chains follows, all from one sample in a study of cytomegalovirus exposure and HLA in healthy donors. Only in-frame clones appear in the TCRdb table, and some are missing; sequencing was by immunoSEQ multiplex PCR. Found here are some 98,000 clones, roughly 87% of them singletons; the top ten hold around 6%. Input material: PBMCs. These receptors were taken from a man younger than 30 in good health and CMV-seropositive. Both conserved end residues are part of each CDR3. D genes are given only for firm matches. Size tells how often a clone was seen (once, few, many) or the class of an expanded clone, and some rows leave it out.

j_gene	v_gene	d_gene	abundance	CDR3nt	CDR3aa
TRBJ1-5	TRBV11-2	NA	few	TGTGCCAGCAGCCCGGTTCATAGCAATCAGCCCCAGCATTTT	CASSPVHSNQPQHF
TRBJ2-2	TRBV28	TRBD1	NA	TGTGCCAGCAGTTTTCGACAGGGAACCGGGGAGCTGTTTTTT	CASSFRQGTGELFF
TRBJ2-3	TRBV6-5	NA	NA	TGTGCCAGCACGTCGGGGGTAGATACGCAGTATTTT	CASTSGVDTQYF
TRBJ1-1	TRBV19	TRBD1	NA	TGTGCCAGTAGTATCGTGGACAGGACAGAAACTGAAGCTTTCTTT	CASSIVDRTETEAFF
TRBJ2-7	TRBV29-1	TRBD1	NA	TGCAGCGTTGAAAGGGGACAGGGGCTAGGCGAGCAGTACTTC	CSVERGQGLGEQYF
TRBJ1-4	TRBV19	NA	once	TGTGCCAGTAGTATCGCGGAGTCCGGGGCAACTAATGAAAAACTGTTTTTT	CASSIAESGATNEKLFF
TRBJ1-3	TRBV9	NA	once	TGTGCCAGCAGCGTAGCTAGCGGCGCTCCGTTAGACACCATATATTTT	CASSVASGAPLDTIYF
TRBJ2-7	TRBV6-1	TRBD2	NA	TGTGCCAGCACGGGAGGGGGAGGGCCCTACGAGCAGTACTTC	CASTGGGGPYEQYF
TRBJ2-1	TRBV7-3	NA	NA	TGTGCCAGCAGCTTAACTAGGGAGTACAATGAGCAGTTCTTC	CASSLTREYNEQFF
TRBJ2-7	TRBV12-2	NA	few	TGTGCAAGTCGCTTTCCGCCAACGCCGGGACAGTACTACGAGCAGTACTTC	CASRFPPTPGQYYEQYF